This T cell receptor beta chain was recovered during a study of tumor and adjacent non-tumor tissue in lung cancer. Study-level findings and limits: Tumor tissue had significantly higher TCR diversity than normal lung.

On this clonotype itself: The antigen remains unidentified.

No cell sorting was done before RNA was extracted from the tissue. A modified ARM-PCR protocol with three rounds of nested PCR amplified TCRbeta. TCRdb re-analysed the multiplex PCR reads in MiXCR, keeping a single row per CDR3 protein. In the table there are tens of thousands of distinct CDR3 sequences, 65% to 75% of which are singletons. This CDR3 comprises 12 residues. V lost 7 bases and J lost 4, with 13 bases in between. CDR1 and CDR2 (germline): SQVTM, ANQGSEA. This receptor was obtained from a woman between 70 and 85 years old with non-small cell lung cancer. The source material was lung tumor tissue. The chain couples TRBV29-1 to TRBJ1-1; D may be TRBD1 (5 bases). CDR3 in amino acids: CSAPVGGTEAFF. The CDR3 nucleotides read TGCAGCGCCCCTGTGGGGGGCACTGAAGCTTTCTTT.